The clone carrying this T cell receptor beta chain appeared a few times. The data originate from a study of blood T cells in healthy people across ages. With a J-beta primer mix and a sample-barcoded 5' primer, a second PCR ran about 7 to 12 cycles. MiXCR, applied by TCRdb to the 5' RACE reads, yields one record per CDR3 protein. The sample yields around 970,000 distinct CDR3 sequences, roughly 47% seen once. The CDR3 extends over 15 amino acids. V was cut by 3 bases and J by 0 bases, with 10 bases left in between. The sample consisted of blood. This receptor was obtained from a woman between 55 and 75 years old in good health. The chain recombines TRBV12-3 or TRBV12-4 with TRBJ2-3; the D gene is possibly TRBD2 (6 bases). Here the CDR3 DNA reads TGTGCCAGCAGTTTGGGACTTTTTAGCACAGATACGCAGTATTTT. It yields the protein CASSLGLFSTDTQYF.